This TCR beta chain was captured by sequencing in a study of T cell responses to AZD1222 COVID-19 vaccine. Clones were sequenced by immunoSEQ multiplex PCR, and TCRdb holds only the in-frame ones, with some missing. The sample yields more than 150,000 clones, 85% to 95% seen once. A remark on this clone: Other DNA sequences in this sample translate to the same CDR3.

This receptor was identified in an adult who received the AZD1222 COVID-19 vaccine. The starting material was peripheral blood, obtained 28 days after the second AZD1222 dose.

Here the CDR3 reads CASSLAGEQFF. The CDR3, as DNA: TGTGCCAGCAGTTTAGCGGGAGAGCAGTTCTTC. The chain carries TRBV12-3 or TRBV12-4 and TRBJ2-1; no clear D gene. The CDR3 runs 11 residues. V was clipped by 0 bases and J by 10 bases, with 4 bases between them.